This T cell receptor beta chain derives from a study of blood T cell repertoires in COVID-19. Study at large: COVID-19 samples from acute and convalescent phases originated in the United States, Italy and Spain.

The data were produced by immunoSEQ multiplex PCR, yet TCRdb's version contains in-frame clones alone and is incomplete. Of about 280,000 clones listed, 70% to 90% are singletons. Germline values: CDR1 LGHDT, CDR2 YNNKEL (reference sequence). V trimming: 4 bases; J trimming: 10 bases; junction bases outside the gene matches: 5. This CDR3 region has 14 residues. The source is a man aged 45 to 65 with active or convalescent COVID-19. Sequencing was performed on peripheral blood. The chain recombines TRBV3-1 (or the pseudogene TRBV3-2) with TRBJ1-6; 9 nucleotides agree with TRBD1. The CDR3 spells CASSLGTGQSPLHF. In DNA form, the CDR3 reads TGTGCCAGCAGCCTCGGGACAGGGCAATCACCCCTCCACTTT.